A single sample gave rise to the 21 T cell receptor beta chains below, sequenced in a study of blood T cell repertoires in COVID-19. Using immunoSEQ multiplex PCR, the repertoire was profiled, and TCRdb retains in-frame clones only, with some absent. The table has some 330,000 clones, approximately 89% seen once; the top ten hold about 4.7%. The specimen sequenced was PBMCs or T cells enriched from blood (not recorded which). The receptors derive from a man in his thirties or forties who had recovered from COVID-19.

The gene calls are TRBV28 and TRBJ1-5; TRBD1 matches at 9 bases. V gave up 5 bases and J gave up 5 bases; unmatched junction bases: 4. Germline loops: CDR1 MDHEN, CDR2 SYDVKM. There are 14 residues in the CDR3. The CDR3 here is CASSPDRGYQPQHF. The DNA of the CDR3 is TGTGCCAGCAGTCCGGACAGGGGTTATCAGCCCCAGCATTTT.

The chain employs TRBV6-1 and TRBJ2-3; TRBD2 aligns across 7 bases. CDR1 and CDR2 from the germline V gene are MNHNS and SASEGT. Losses at the gene ends were 1 base for V and 6 bases for J; bases not matched to a gene: 7. CDR3 length: 15 residues. In nucleotides, the CDR3 is TGTGCCAGCAGTGAAGGGGGGGGATCTTTGGATACGCAGTATTTT. This sequence encodes CASSEGGGSLDTQYF.

J is TRBJ2-2 and V is TRBV28; 7 bases align to TRBD1. V dropped 5 bases and J dropped 0; count of bases not matched to a gene: 9. The CDR3 totals 17 residues. Germline V lookup: CDR1 MDHEN, CDR2 SYDVKM. CDR3 sequence (DNA): TGTGCCAGCAGTCACGGGACAGTCTCTCCGAACACCGGGGAGCTGTTTTTT. As protein: CASSHGTVSPNTGELFF.

J is TRBJ1-2 and V is TRBV28, with 11 bases that match TRBD1. V trimming: 11 bases; J trimming: 8 bases; junction bases outside the gene matches: 10. The length of the CDR3 is 13 residues. CDR1 and CDR2 (germline): MDHEN, SYDVKM. The CDR3: CASAQDRGLGYTF. CDR3 DNA: TGTGCCTCCGCCCAGGACAGGGGGCTAGGCTACACCTTC.

This rearrangement joins TRBV30 to TRBJ1-5; the match to TRBD1 covers 8 bases. The CDR3 contains 17 residues. Germline CDR1 reads GTSNPN; CDR2 reads SVGIG (reference sequence). Trimming removed 2 bases from V and 2 bases from J; junction bases left unmatched: 11. The CDR3 loop is CAWSPPQGATGNQPQHF. CDR3 nucleotide sequence: TGTGCCTGGAGTCCCCCTCAGGGGGCGACGGGCAATCAGCCCCAGCATTTT.

The chain couples TRBV4-1 to TRBJ2-1, with 7 bases identical to TRBD1. This CDR3 has 13 amino acids. V was pared by 5 bases and J by 7 bases, with 5 bases of the junction left unmatched. Germline V gene lookup returns CDR1 MGHRA and CDR2 YSYEKL. Here the CDR3 reads CASSYRDSNEQFF. Written as DNA, the CDR3 is TGCGCCAGCAGCTACCGGGACAGTAATGAGCAGTTCTTC.

The CDR3 sequence: CASSIQSGASTDTQYF. CDR3 nucleotides: TGTGCCAGTAGTATCCAGAGCGGGGCTAGCACAGATACGCAGTATTTT. V usage is TRBV19 and J usage is TRBJ2-3; 7 bases map to TRBD2. The CDR3 runs to 16 residues. Germline CDR1 and CDR2: LNHDA and SQIVND (reference sequence). V lost 3 bases and J lost 0; bases outside the gene matches: 6.

This clone has a single count. CDR3 loop: CASSPGTGVGYTF. In DNA, the CDR3 is TGTGCCAGCAGCCCGGGGACAGGGGTCGGCTACACCTTC. J is TRBJ1-2 and V is TRBV7-2; 10 bases are a match to TRBD1. The germline CDR1 and CDR2 sequences are SGHTA and FQGNSA. The CDR3 consists of 13 residues. J lost 8 bases, V lost 5 bases, and 5 bases had no gene match.

The rearrangement links TRBV5-6 to TRBJ2-7, with a possible D match to TRBD1 (5 bases). Germline V gives CDR1 SGHDT, CDR2 YYEEEE. The CDR3 has 14 residues. Trimming cost V 4 bases and J 3 bases, with 14 bases left between them. CDR3 amino acids: CASSPGWSFYEQYF. The CDR3 DNA follows: TGTGCCAGCAGCCCAGGGTGGAGTTTCTACGAGCAGTACTTC.

The V call is TRBV11-2, the J call TRBJ1-1; D gene unclear. Trimming cost V 5 bases and J 4 bases, with 11 bases left between them. The germline CDR1 and CDR2 sequences are SGHAT and FQNNGV. CDR3 length: 13 amino acids. CDR3 loop: CASSPRTVTEAFF. CDR3 coding DNA: TGTGCCAGCAGCCCCCGTACGGTCACTGAAGCTTTCTTT.

The gene calls are TRBV19 and TRBJ1-1, with no clear D. V was cut by 7 bases and J by 0 bases, with 12 bases left in between. CDR1 is LNHDA, CDR2 SQIVND, per germline (reference sequence). The CDR3 has 14 residues. The DNA of the CDR3 is TGTGCCAGTACCCTAGGCAGCATGAACACTGAAGCTTTCTTT. This codes for CASTLGSMNTEAFF.

The V gene is TRBV20-1, the J gene TRBJ1-1, with D hard to call. Trimming cost V 3 bases and J 0 bases, with 11 bases left between them. CDR1 and CDR2 from the germline V gene are DFQATT and SNEGSKA (reference sequence). This CDR3 contains 14 residues. Written as DNA, the CDR3 is TGCAGTGCTAGTGACTTCCAGATGAACACTGAAGCTTTCTTT. As protein: CSASDFQMNTEAFF.

The chain joins TRBV3-1 (or the pseudogene TRBV3-2) to TRBJ1-4; 9 nucleotides match TRBD1. This CDR3 has 15 residues. Per the germline V gene, CDR1 is LGHDT and CDR2 is YNNKEL (reference sequence). Trimming took 4 bases from V and 8 from J; bases not matched to a gene: 8. DNA for the CDR3: TGTGCCAGCAGCCCTGGGACAGGGAGGATGGAAAAACTGTTTTTT. Protein: CASSPGTGRMEKLFF.

The CDR3 DNA reads as TGTGCCAGCAGCTTGGGGATTACAGGGGCGGTTGGAAACACCATATATTTT. Translation gives CASSLGITGAVGNTIYF. This rearrangement joins TRBV5-5 to TRBJ1-3; 7 bases agree with TRBD1. The CDR3 spans 17 residues. V dropped 0 bases and J dropped 3; count of bases not matched to a gene: 9. Germline CDR1 SGHKS, CDR2 YYEKEE (reference sequence).

The genes are TRBV3-1 (or the pseudogene TRBV3-2) and TRBJ2-7; 7 bases map to TRBD1. The CDR3 spans 13 residues. Trimming took 0 bases from V and 9 from J; bases not matched to a gene: 5. CDR1 is LGHDT and CDR2 is YNNKEL in the germline V gene (reference sequence). For the CDR3, the DNA is TGTGCCAGCAGCCAAGATTTACGGACAGGGCAGTACTTC. This codes for CASSQDLRTGQYF.

This clone showed up just a few times. The V and J genes are TRBV4-1 and TRBJ1-1, with unresolved D. The V gene's germline CDR1 is MGHRA and CDR2 YSYEKL. This CDR3 has 12 amino acids. The V gene lost 2 bases and the J gene lost 2 bases, with 3 bases spanning the gap. The CDR3 spells CASSQLNTEAFF. The CDR3 DNA follows: TGCGCCAGCAGCCAACTAAACACTGAAGCTTTCTTT.

The chain recombines TRBV2 with TRBJ1-6; 7 bases match TRBD1. Unmatched junction bases numbered 9, after V lost 5 bases and J lost 8 bases. The CDR3 consists of 15 residues. Germline-derived CDR1 and CDR2 are SNHLY and FYNNEI. The CDR3 coding sequence is TGTGCCAGCAGTTTCGGGACAGAAGCTGATTCACCCCTCCACTTT. Its protein product is CASSFGTEADSPLHF.

For the CDR3, the DNA is TGTGCCAGCAGGGTTGTGACAGGGGGCGGTGGCTACACCTTC. Its translation: CASRVVTGGGGYTF. V gene TRBV2 combines with J gene TRBJ1-2, with 10 bases lining up with TRBD1. This CDR3 region has 14 residues. Germline-derived CDR1 and CDR2 are SNHLY and FYNNEI. The trim removed 6 bases at V and 7 bases at J, leaving 8 bases unmatched.

The chain has TRBV28 and TRBJ1-3; D gene uncertain. Trimming left V 6 bases short and J 1 base short, with 13 bases between. The CDR3 is 15 amino acids. Germline V CDR1 and CDR2: MDHEN, SYDVKM. CDR3 region: CASSPSPGSGNTIYF. Here the CDR3 DNA reads TGTGCCAGCAGCCCTAGCCCGGGGTCTGGAAACACCATATATTTT. Full variable domain (remainder filled in from reference TRBV28 and TRBJ1-3): DVKVTQSSRYLVKRTGEKVFLECVQDMDHENMFWYRQDPGLGLRLIYFSYDVKMKEKGDIPEGYSVSREKKERFSLILESASTNQTSMYLCASSPSPGSGNTIYFGEGSWLTVV.

This sequence joins TRBV7-2 and TRBJ1-1; possibly TRBD1 for D (6 bases). V lost 5 bases, J lost 1 base, and 14 bases lay in between. CDR3 length: 15 amino acids. Germline-derived CDR1 and CDR2 are SGHTA and FQGNSA. The CDR3 DNA sequence: TGTGCCAGCAGCAACGCGGGGGCTAGGAACACTGAAGCTTTCTTT. Translated: CASSNAGARNTEAFF.

The rearrangement uses TRBV30 and TRBJ1-5, with a possible D match to TRBD1 (6 bases). This CDR3 spans 17 amino acids. Germline V gives CDR1 GTSNPN, CDR2 SVGIG (reference sequence). V lost 2 bases to trimming and J lost 0 bases, with 17 bases between them. The CDR3 DNA sequence: TGTGCCTGGAGTTTACCCCCAGGGGCCTATAGCAATCAGCCCCAGCATTTT. This sequence encodes CAWSLPPGAYSNQPQHF.